This TCR beta chain was sequenced for a study of identical twins' blood T cells. This clonotype was detected only a few times. MiXCR, applied by TCRdb to the 5' RACE reads, yields one record per CDR3 protein. The profile shows a few hundred thousand distinct CDR3 sequences, 28% of them singletons. The sequenced sample consisted of PBMCs. The receptor comes from a woman aged 18-49 years in good health.

Written as DNA, the CDR3 is TGTGCCAGCAAGGCTAGCGGATTCTCCTACAATGAGCAGTTCTTC. Its translation is CASKASGFSYNEQFF. This rearrangement joins TRBV6-2 or TRBV6-3 to TRBJ2-1; 7 nucleotides match TRBD2. The CDR3 is made up of 15 amino acids. V dropped 7 bases and J dropped 0; count of bases not matched to a gene: 6. From germline, CDR1 is MNHEY and CDR2 SVGEGT.